These T cell receptor beta chains were read from a single sample in a study of response to subunit inactivated influenza vaccine. In TCRdb, the RT-PCR reads were re-called with MiXCR into one record per CDR3 protein. In the table there are more than 700,000 distinct CDR3 sequences, 21% of which are singletons. The sequencing here drew on PBMCs from blood, taken 5 days after vaccination. The receptors were gathered from a man aged 50 or older who received an inactivated influenza vaccine. Each CDR3 is given with its conserved first and last residue. A D gene is named only where the DNA matches it firmly. The size field is filled for only some rows; it gives once, few, many or a size class.

many 13 . TRBJ1-2 TRBV20-1 CSARETSNYGYTF TGCAGTGCTAGAGAAACGTCTAACTATGGCTACACCTTC
. 16 . TRBJ2-1 TRBV6-5 CASSYNSGRENNEQFF TGTGCCAGCAGTTACAATAGCGGCAGGGAGAACAATGAGCAGTTCTTC
. 16 . TRBJ2-2 TRBV10-2 CASSELSGDNPGELFF TGCGCCAGCAGTGAGTTGTCAGGGGATAACCCCGGGGAGCTGTTTTTT
few 16 TRBD2 TRBJ2-1 TRBV7-9 CASSRPGLAGEVEQFF TGTGCCAGCAGCCGCCCGGGACTAGCGGGAGAGGTTGAGCAGTTCTTC
. 13 TRBD2 TRBJ2-1 TRBV29-1 CSVGTSEHNEQFF TGCAGCGTTGGTACTAGCGAGCACAATGAGCAGTTCTTC
. 14 TRBD1 TRBJ2-3 TRBV20-1 CSARGQLNTDTQYF TGCAGTGCTAGGGGACAGCTTAACACAGATACGCAGTATTTT
many 14 . TRBJ1-2 TRBV28 CASSPGGRTYGYTF TGTGCCAGCAGTCCTGGGGGCAGGACCTATGGCTACACCTTC
. 15 TRBD2 TRBJ2-5 TRBV6-2/TRBV6-3 CASSQASGSLWTQYF TGTGCCAGCAGTCAAGCTAGCGGAAGCTTGTGGACCCAGTACTTC
few 15 . TRBJ1-1 TRBV4-3 CASSQEKLGTGEAFF TGCGCCAGCAGCCAAGAGAAGCTGGGAACGGGTGAAGCTTTCTTT
few 12 . TRBJ2-2 TRBV10-3 CAISPPAGELFF TGTGCCATCAGTCCACCTGCGGGGGAGCTGTTTTTT